This is a list of T cell receptor beta chains from one sample in a study of T cell clonotyping in hematopoietic cell transplantation. TCRdb's copy holds only in-frame clones and misses some; the assay was immunoSEQ multiplex PCR. The sample includes over 1,500 clones, 80% to 90% seen only once; the top ten take about 4.7%. Here the sequenced sample was PBMCs, taken 30 days after allogeneic stem cell transplant. Receptors originate from a male patient younger than 45 who had an allogeneic stem cell transplant, so T cells may come from the graft donor. Some clones in this sample may be carry-over from other donors' samples. Both conserved end residues are trimmed from each CDR3.

V gene: TRBV6-5
J gene: TRBJ1-1
CDR3 protein: ASSLPGVGAF

V gene: TRBV6-5
J gene: TRBJ2-7
CDR3 protein: ASSLGQAIHEQY

V gene: TRBV27
J gene: TRBJ2-7
CDR3 protein: ASSQGTGGFNEQY

V gene: TRBV2
J gene: TRBJ1-5
CDR3 protein: ASSPDRGNSNQPQH

V gene: TRBV6-5
J gene: TRBJ2-1
CDR3 protein: ASSYPRGGADNEQF

V gene: TRBV13
J gene: TRBJ2-4
CDR3 protein: ASSFDSGGLAKNIQY

V gene: TRBV28
J gene: TRBJ1-1
CDR3 protein: ASSFELEAF

V gene: TRBV28
J gene: TRBJ2-2
CDR3 protein: ASRPTDENTGELF

V gene: TRBV19
J gene: TRBJ2-1
CDR3 protein: ASSPGVPSYNEQF

V gene: TRBV7-9
J gene: TRBJ2-7
CDR3 protein: ASSLTSYEQY

V gene: TRBV19
J gene: TRBJ2-7
CDR3 protein: ASSVGQGSHEQY

V gene: TRBV15
J gene: TRBJ2-7
CDR3 protein: ATSRDEGTYEQY

V gene: TRBV11-3
J gene: TRBJ2-1
CDR3 protein: ASSLAGTINEQF

V gene: TRBV19
J gene: TRBJ2-2
CDR3 protein: ASSRTMQTGELF

V gene: TRBV5-4
J gene: TRBJ2-1
CDR3 protein: ASSLRTGNNEQF

V gene: TRBV4-2
J gene: TRBJ2-5
CDR3 protein: ASSQEATRTVQETQY

V gene: TRBV2
J gene: TRBJ2-1
CDR3 protein: ASSSNPSSYNEQF

V gene: TRBV19
J gene: TRBJ2-2
CDR3 protein: ASSINMNTGELF

V gene: TRBV19
J gene: TRBJ2-1
CDR3 protein: AILAGSNEQF

V gene: TRBV7-3
J gene: TRBJ1-5
CDR3 protein: ASSPDRAQPQH

V gene: TRBV7-8
J gene: TRBJ1-2
CDR3 protein: ASSATGIGYT

V gene: TRBV5-6
J gene: TRBJ2-7
CDR3 protein: ASSLGGDPAWEQY

V gene: TRBV28
J gene: TRBJ2-5
CDR3 protein: ASSLGSQETQY

V gene: TRBV25-1
J gene: TRBJ1-1
CDR3 protein: ASSASRGFSVAF

V gene: TRBV14
J gene: TRBJ1-3
CDR3 protein: ASSQGVANSGNTIY

V gene: TRBV7-2
J gene: TRBJ2-1
CDR3 protein: ASSDRTSGRWSNEQF

V gene: TRBV5-4
J gene: TRBJ2-3
CDR3 protein: ASSGYSGNTDTQY

V gene: TRBV19
J gene: TRBJ2-1
CDR3 protein: ASSIGQGSHEQF

V gene: TRBV16
J gene: TRBJ2-7
CDR3 protein: ASSLGPLSREQY

V gene: TRBV25-1
J gene: TRBJ2-7
CDR3 protein: ASTPSDRYEQY

V gene: TRBV29-1
J gene: TRBJ1-1
CDR3 protein: SVPTGGLNTEAF

V gene: TRBV29-1
J gene: TRBJ1-2
CDR3 protein: SVVPYGQDYGYT

V gene: TRBV5-6
J gene: TRBJ2-2
CDR3 protein: ASRIRRLSGGAGELF

V gene: TRBV6-4
J gene: TRBJ2-6
CDR3 protein: ASRGDSGANVLT

V gene: TRBV4-1
J gene: TRBJ1-1
CDR3 protein: ASSQSDTEAF

V gene: TRBV9
J gene: TRBJ1-1
CDR3 protein: ASSKTGGIDTEAF

V gene: TRBV27
J gene: TRBJ1-1
CDR3 protein: ASSPPGTEAF

V gene: TRBV15
J gene: TRBJ2-1
CDR3 protein: ATSRGTQGDEQF

V gene: TRBV25-1
J gene: TRBJ2-2
CDR3 protein: ASSENRGRTGELF

V gene: TRBV4-3
J gene: TRBJ2-1
CDR3 protein: ASSQKGSWNNEQF

V gene: TRBV5-4
J gene: TRBJ2-3
CDR3 protein: ASSPLAGGATDTQY

V gene: TRBV5-6
J gene: TRBJ2-5
CDR3 protein: ASSLRPGIIAQY

V gene: TRBV4-1
J gene: TRBJ2-3
CDR3 protein: ASSQTHSQGAGTDTQY

V gene: TRBV6-5
J gene: TRBJ1-6
CDR3 protein: ASKVLGVGSPLH

V gene: TRBV5-1
J gene: TRBJ2-2
CDR3 protein: ASSLDSRAGELF

V gene: TRBV30
J gene: TRBJ1-1
CDR3 protein: AWRVYRVNTEAF

V gene: TRBV15
J gene: TRBJ2-2
CDR3 protein: ATTRGGPNTGELF

V gene: TRBV19
J gene: TRBJ1-5
CDR3 protein: ASSLRRSGNQPQH

V gene: TRBV18
J gene: TRBJ2-2
CDR3 protein: ASSPFSQGSDTGELF

V gene: TRBV29-1
J gene: TRBJ1-1
CDR3 protein: SGRDSRVTEAF

V gene: TRBV27
J gene: TRBJ2-7
CDR3 protein: ASRPGLADRTQRDEQY

V gene: TRBV7-7
J gene: TRBJ2-7
CDR3 protein: ASSSQMGYEQY

V gene: TRBV6-6
J gene: TRBJ1-2
CDR3 protein: ASSTQGNYGYT

V gene: TRBV7-8
J gene: TRBJ2-5
CDR3 protein: ASSFRDGRASY

V gene: TRBV7-9
J gene: TRBJ1-5
CDR3 protein: ASSLNRGPQH

V gene: TRBV28
J gene: TRBJ2-7
CDR3 protein: ASSLMTYEQY

V gene: TRBV11-2
J gene: TRBJ2-5
CDR3 protein: ASSPPGGAQY

V gene: TRBV7-2
J gene: TRBJ1-6
CDR3 protein: ASSLEAGRNSPLH

V gene: TRBV7-3
J gene: TRBJ1-2
CDR3 protein: ASSLETGIGYT

V gene: TRBV4-1
J gene: TRBJ2-6
CDR3 protein: ASSQDGGGAGANVLT